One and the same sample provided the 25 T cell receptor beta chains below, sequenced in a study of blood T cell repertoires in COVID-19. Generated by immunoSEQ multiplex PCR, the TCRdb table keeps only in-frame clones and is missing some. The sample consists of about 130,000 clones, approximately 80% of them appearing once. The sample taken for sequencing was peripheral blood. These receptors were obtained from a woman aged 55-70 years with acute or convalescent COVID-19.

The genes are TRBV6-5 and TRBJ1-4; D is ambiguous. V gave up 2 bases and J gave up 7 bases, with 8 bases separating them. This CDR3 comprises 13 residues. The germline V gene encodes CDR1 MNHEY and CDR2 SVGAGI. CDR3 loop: CASSYGVSEKLFF. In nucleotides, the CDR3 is TGTGCCAGCAGTTACGGAGTTTCTGAAAAACTGTTTTTT.

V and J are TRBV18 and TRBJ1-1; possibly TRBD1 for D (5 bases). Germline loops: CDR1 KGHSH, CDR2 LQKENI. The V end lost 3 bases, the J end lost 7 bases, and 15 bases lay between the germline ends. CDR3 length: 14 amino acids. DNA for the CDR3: TGTGCCAGCTCACCCTCGGGGGGGACGGGTGAAGCTTTCTTT. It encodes CASSPSGGTGEAFF. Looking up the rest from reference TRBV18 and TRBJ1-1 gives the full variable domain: NAGVMQNPRHLVRRRGQEARLRCSPMKGHSHVYWYRQLPEEGLKFMVYLQKENIIDESGMPKERFSAEFPKEGPSILRIQQVVRGDSAAYFCASSPSGGTGEAFFGQGTRLTVV.

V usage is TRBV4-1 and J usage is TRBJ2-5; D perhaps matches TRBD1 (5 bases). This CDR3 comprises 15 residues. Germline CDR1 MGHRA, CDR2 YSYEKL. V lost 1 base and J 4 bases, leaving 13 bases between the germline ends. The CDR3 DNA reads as TGCGCCAGCAGCCAAGTGGGGCTTTCAAGAGAGACCCAGTACTTC. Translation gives CASSQVGLSRETQYF.

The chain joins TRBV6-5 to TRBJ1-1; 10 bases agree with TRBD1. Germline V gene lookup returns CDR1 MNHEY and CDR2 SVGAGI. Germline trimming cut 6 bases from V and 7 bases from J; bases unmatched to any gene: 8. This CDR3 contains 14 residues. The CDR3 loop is CASRAMDRGYEAFF. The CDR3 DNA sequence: TGTGCCAGCAGGGCCATGGACAGGGGGTATGAAGCTTTCTTT.

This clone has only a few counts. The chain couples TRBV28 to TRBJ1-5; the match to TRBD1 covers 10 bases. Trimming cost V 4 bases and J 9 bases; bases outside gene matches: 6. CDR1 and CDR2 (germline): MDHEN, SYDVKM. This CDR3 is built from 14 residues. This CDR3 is CASSSGQGELPQHF. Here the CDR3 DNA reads TGTGCCAGCAGTTCAGGACAGGGGGAATTGCCCCAGCATTTT.

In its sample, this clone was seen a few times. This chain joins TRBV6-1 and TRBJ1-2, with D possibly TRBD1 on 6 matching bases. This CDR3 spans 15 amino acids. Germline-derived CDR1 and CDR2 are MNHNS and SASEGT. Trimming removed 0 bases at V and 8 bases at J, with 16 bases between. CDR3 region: CASSEAPQGRGGYTF. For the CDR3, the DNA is TGTGCCAGCAGTGAAGCCCCGCAGGGGAGAGGCGGCTACACCTTC.

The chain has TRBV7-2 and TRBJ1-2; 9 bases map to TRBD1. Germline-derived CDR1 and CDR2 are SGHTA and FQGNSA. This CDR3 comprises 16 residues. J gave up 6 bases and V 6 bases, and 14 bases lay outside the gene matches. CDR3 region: CASSQSVGDRADGYTF. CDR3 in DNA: TGTGCCAGCAGTCAATCCGTCGGGGACAGGGCCGATGGCTACACCTTC.

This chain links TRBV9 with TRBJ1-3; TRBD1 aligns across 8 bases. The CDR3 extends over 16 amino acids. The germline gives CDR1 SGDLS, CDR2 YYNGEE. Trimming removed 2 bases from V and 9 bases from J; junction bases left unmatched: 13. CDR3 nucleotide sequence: TGTGCCAGCAGCGTGTCCCTTGGACAGGGCAAGAGCACCATATATTTT. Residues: CASSVSLGQGKSTIYF.

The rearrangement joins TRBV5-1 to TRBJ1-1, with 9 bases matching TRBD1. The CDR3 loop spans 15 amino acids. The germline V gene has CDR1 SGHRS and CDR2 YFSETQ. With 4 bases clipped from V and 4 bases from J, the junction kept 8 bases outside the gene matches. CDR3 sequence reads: CASSPPGQGITEAFF. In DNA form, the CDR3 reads TGCGCCAGCAGCCCACCTGGACAGGGGATCACTGAAGCTTTCTTT.

The CDR3 loop is CASSKEQEGEAFF. The CDR3 DNA is TGTGCCAGTAGTAAGGAACAGGAAGGGGAAGCTTTCTTT. The chain combines TRBV19 with TRBJ1-1; tentative D call: TRBD1 (5 bases). Trimming cost V 4 bases and J 8 bases, with 14 bases left between them. The CDR3 consists of 13 residues. Germline V gives CDR1 LNHDA, CDR2 SQIVND (reference sequence).

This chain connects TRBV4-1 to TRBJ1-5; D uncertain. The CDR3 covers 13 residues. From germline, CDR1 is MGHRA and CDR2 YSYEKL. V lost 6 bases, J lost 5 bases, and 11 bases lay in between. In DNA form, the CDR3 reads TGCGCCAGCAGTCCGGGTCCAGATCAGCCCCAGCATTTT. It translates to CASSPGPDQPQHF.

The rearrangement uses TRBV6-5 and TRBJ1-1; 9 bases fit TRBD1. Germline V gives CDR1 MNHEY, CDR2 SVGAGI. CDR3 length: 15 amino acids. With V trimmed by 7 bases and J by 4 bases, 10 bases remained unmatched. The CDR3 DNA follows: TGTGCCAGCAACCGGGACAGGGTCGTGGGCACTGAAGCTTTCTTT. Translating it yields CASNRDRVVGTEAFF.

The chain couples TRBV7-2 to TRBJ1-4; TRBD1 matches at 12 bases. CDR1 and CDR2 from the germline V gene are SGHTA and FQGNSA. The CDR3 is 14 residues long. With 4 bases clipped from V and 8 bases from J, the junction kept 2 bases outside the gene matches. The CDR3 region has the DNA TGTGCCAGCAGCTGGGACAGGGGGCGGGAAAAACTGTTTTTT. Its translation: CASSWDRGREKLFF.

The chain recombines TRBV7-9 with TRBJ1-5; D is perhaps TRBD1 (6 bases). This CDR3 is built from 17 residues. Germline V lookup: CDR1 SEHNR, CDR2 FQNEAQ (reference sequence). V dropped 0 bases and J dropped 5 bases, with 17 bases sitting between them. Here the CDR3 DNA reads TGTGCCAGCAGCTTAGCGCGGACTCCCGAGGGGGATCAGCCCCAGCATTTT. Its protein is CASSLARTPEGDQPQHF.

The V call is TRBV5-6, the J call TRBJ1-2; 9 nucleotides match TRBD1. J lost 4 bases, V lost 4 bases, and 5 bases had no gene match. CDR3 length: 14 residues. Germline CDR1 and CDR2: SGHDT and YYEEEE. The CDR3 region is CASSRQGDGYGYTF. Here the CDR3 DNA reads TGTGCCAGCAGCAGACAGGGGGACGGCTATGGCTACACCTTC.

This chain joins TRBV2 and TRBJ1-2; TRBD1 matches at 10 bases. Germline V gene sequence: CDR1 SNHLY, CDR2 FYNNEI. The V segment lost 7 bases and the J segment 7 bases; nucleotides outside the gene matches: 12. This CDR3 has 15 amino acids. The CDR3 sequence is CASTLDRGRVSGYTF. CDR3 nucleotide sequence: TGTGCCAGCACCTTAGACAGGGGGCGAGTTAGTGGCTACACCTTC.

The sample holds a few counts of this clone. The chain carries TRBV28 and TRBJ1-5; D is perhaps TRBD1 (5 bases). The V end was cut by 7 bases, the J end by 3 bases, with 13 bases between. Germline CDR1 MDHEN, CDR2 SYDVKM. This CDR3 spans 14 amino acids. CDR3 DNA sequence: TGTGCCAGCACCCCAACGACAGTCAATCAGCCCCAGCATTTT. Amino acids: CASTPTTVNQPQHF.

The CDR3 protein is CASSQDPGRRYTDTQYF. CDR3 bases: TGCGCCAGCAGCCAAGATCCGGGGAGGCGGTACACAGATACGCAGTATTTT. This sequence joins TRBV4-1 and TRBJ2-3; weak D call: TRBD2 (6 bases). Germline V gives CDR1 MGHRA, CDR2 YSYEKL. The CDR3 spans 17 residues. Trimming took 0 bases from V and 2 from J, leaving 15 bases between them.

CDR3 nucleotide sequence: TGTGCCAGCAGTGAAGTTCACCTCGCGACGGGCTATGGCTACACCTTC. As protein: CASSEVHLATGYGYTF. The J gene is TRBJ1-2, the V gene TRBV6-1; D is uncertain. Germline CDR1 MNHNS, CDR2 SASEGT. V gave up 1 base and J gave up 4 bases, with 16 bases separating them. This CDR3 region has 16 residues.

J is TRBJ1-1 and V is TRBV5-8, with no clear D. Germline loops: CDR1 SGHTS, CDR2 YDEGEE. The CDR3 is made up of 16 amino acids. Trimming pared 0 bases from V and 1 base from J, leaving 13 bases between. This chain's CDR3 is CASSLGASRPNTEAFF. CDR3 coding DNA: TGTGCCAGCAGCTTGGGGGCCTCAAGGCCGAACACTGAAGCTTTCTTT.

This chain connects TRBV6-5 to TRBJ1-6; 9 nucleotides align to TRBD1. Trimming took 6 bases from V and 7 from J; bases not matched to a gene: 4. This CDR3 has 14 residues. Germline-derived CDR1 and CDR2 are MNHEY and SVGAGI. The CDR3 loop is CASRKGTGNSPLHF. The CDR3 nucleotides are TGTGCCAGCAGGAAAGGGACAGGGAATTCACCCCTCCACTTT.

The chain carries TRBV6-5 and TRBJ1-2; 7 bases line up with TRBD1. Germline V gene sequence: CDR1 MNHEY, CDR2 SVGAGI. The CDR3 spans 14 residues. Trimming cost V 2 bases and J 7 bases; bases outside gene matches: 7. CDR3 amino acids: CASSYGTRQGGYTF. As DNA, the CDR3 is TGTGCCAGCAGTTACGGGACCCGACAGGGTGGCTACACCTTC.

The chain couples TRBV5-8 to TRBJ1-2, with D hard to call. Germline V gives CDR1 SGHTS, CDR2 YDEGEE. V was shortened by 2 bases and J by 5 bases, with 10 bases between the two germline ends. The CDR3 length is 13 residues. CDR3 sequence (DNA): TGTGCCAGCAGCTTTAATTCCAGATATGGCTACACCTTC. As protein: CASSFNSRYGYTF. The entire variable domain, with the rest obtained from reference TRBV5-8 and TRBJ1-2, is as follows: EAGVTQSPTHLIKTRGQQATLRCSPISGHTSVYWYQQALGLGLQFLLWYDEGEERNRGNFPPRFSGRQFPNYSSELNVNALELEDSALYLCASSFNSRYGYTFGSGTRLTVV.

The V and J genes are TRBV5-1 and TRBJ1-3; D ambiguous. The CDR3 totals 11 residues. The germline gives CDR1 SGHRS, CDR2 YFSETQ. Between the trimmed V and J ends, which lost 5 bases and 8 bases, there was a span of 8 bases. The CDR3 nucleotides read TGCGCCAGCAGGGAGGACCACACCATATATTTT. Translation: CASREDHTIYF.

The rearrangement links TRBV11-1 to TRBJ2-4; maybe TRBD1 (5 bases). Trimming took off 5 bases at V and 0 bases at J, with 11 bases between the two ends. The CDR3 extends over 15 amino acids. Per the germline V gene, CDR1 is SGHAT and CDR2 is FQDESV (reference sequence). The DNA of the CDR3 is TGTGCCAGCAGCCTCACAGGTCTAGCCAAAAACATTCAGTACTTC. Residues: CASSLTGLAKNIQYF. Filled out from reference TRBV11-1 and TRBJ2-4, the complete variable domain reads EAEVAQSPRYKITEKSQAVAFWCDPISGHATLYWYRQILGQGPELLVQFQDESVVDDSQLPKDRFSAERLKGVDSTLKIQPAELGDSAMYLCASSLTGLAKNIQYFGAGTRLSVL.